Sequencing of this TCR beta chain was carried out in a study of OX40 agonist ivuxolimab in advanced cancers. Overall study context: Mean age around 64 years, range about 20 to 85; 82.7% male.

Only in-frame clones appear in the TCRdb table, and some are missing; sequencing was by immunoSEQ multiplex PCR. The sample carries 60,000 to 75,000 clones, approximately 91% recorded once. CDR1 and CDR2 from the germline V gene are KGHSH and LQKENI. With 6 bases clipped from V and 2 bases from J, the junction kept 16 bases outside the gene matches. This CDR3 comprises 19 residues. This chain uses TRBV18 with TRBJ2-3, with 11 bases matching TRBD2. Sequenced here: CD4+ or CD8+ T cells sorted from blood, sampled in a trial of the OX40 agonist ivuxolimab. The TCR comes from an adult with an advanced solid tumor such as melanoma, head and neck, liver or kidney cancer. The CDR3 DNA is TGTGCCAGCTCCCCCAGGAAGGGGGCGACTAGCGGGACCACAGATACGCAGTATTTT. Protein product: CASSPRKGATSGTTDTQYF.